This T cell receptor beta chain is drawn from a study of early stage breast cancer tumors. Turning to the study itself: Most invasive tumors, about 80% of the 16, were ER+/PR+/HER2-. Eight ER+/PR+/HER2- tumors were invasive ductal; four were invasive lobular.

About this clone itself: No antigen is known for it.

Study observations and caveats: Bulk DNA sequencing of unsorted cells missed chain pairing and markers.

V lost 5 bases, J lost 9 bases, and 10 bases stayed unmatched. This CDR3 has 15 residues. CDR1 is SEHNR and CDR2 is FQNEAQ in the germline V gene (reference sequence). Measured with immunoSEQ multiplex PCR; TCRdb has only the in-frame clones, and not every one. The profile shows about 21,000 clones, 75% to 80% of them singletons. The TCR comes from a person between 60 and 69 years old with breast cancer. This chain links TRBV7-9 with TRBJ2-3, with 11 bases matching TRBD2. The sample was blood. The CDR3 DNA reads as TGTGCCAGCAGCCTATCTAGCGGGGGGCGAAGCACGCAGTATTTT. Residues: CASSLSSGGRSTQYF.